The 28 T cell receptor beta chains given below trace back to one sample, sequenced in a study of control samples from healthy donors and cancer patients. The assay was immunoSEQ multiplex PCR, and TCRdb's table has in-frame clones only and misses some. The sample yields some 35,000 clones, 90% to 95% seen once. Sequencing was done on a sample of PBMCs. All receptors derive from a man between 35 and 55 years old with colorectal cancer.

This clone appeared once. CDR3 sequence: CSAPSGGNTEAFF. CDR3 DNA: TGCAGCGCCCCCTCGGGGGGGAACACTGAAGCTTTCTTT. This rearrangement joins TRBV29-1 to TRBJ1-1, with D perhaps matching TRBD1 (5 bases). The germline V gene has CDR1 SQVTM and CDR2 ANQGSEA. The CDR3 length is 13 residues. V was trimmed by 7 bases and J by 1 base, leaving 13 bases between them.

This clone was seen just once. The chain has TRBV5-6 and TRBJ2-7; D is undetermined. Germline loops: CDR1 SGHDT, CDR2 YYEEEE. V was clipped by 1 base and J by 0 bases, with 5 bases between them. The CDR3 has 13 amino acids. The chain's CDR3 is CASSLTDSYEQYF. The CDR3 DNA is TGTGCCAGCAGCTTGACGGACTCCTACGAGCAGTACTTC. Complete variable domain (other parts from reference TRBV5-6 and TRBJ2-7): DAGVTQSPTHLIKTRGQQVTLRCSPKSGHDTVSWYQQALGQGPQFIFQYYEEEERQRGNFPDRFSGHQFPNYSSELNVNALLLGDSALYLCASSLTDSYEQYFGPGTRLTVT.

The chain employs TRBV11-2 and TRBJ2-1, with 9 bases identical to TRBD1. Germline values: CDR1 SGHAT, CDR2 FQNNGV. The CDR3 consists of 15 residues. V lost 6 bases to trimming and J lost 5 bases; unmatched junction nucleotides: 8. CDR3 nucleotide sequence: TGTGCCAGCAGTTCTGGGACAGGGTCAAACAATGAGCAGTTCTTC. Protein sequence: CASSSGTGSNNEQFF.

The chain combines TRBV2 with TRBJ2-4; D is unclear. Per the germline V gene, CDR1 is SNHLY and CDR2 is FYNNEI. The CDR3 sequence is 16 residues long. Trimming shortened V by 5 bases and J by 0 bases, and 14 bases separated the two germline ends. CDR3 in amino acids: CASSLEGTLAKNIQYF. CDR3 sequence (DNA): TGTGCCAGCAGTCTGGAAGGCACTTTAGCCAAAAACATTCAGTACTTC.

CDR3 protein: CASSSDGQRGGELFF. The CDR3 coding sequence is TGCGCCAGCAGCTCGGACGGTCAGCGGGGCGGGGAGCTGTTTTTT. The V gene is TRBV5-1, the J gene TRBJ2-2, with 7 bases that match TRBD2. V lost 3 bases, J lost 7 bases, and 9 bases stayed unmatched. CDR3 length equals 15 residues. Germline loops: CDR1 SGHRS, CDR2 YFSETQ.

V is TRBV5-1 and J is TRBJ1-4; tentatively, D is TRBD1 (5 bases). Germline V gene sequence: CDR1 SGHRS, CDR2 YFSETQ. The CDR3 has 15 amino acids. V was pared by 3 bases and J by 7 bases, with 16 bases between. The CDR3 protein is CASSSGSRGVEKLFF. The CDR3 bases are TGCGCCAGCAGCTCGGGTTCTAGAGGGGTTGAAAAACTGTTTTTT.

The chain is built from TRBV11-3 and TRBJ2-4, with 7 bases lining up with TRBD1. The V gene end was trimmed by 3 bases and the J gene end by 5 bases; junction bases not matched to a gene: 1. The CDR3 runs 13 residues. The germline V gene encodes CDR1 SGHNT and CDR2 YENEEA. Here the CDR3 DNA reads TGTGCCAGCAGCTTGGGACAGCAAAACATTCAGTACTTC. Amino acid sequence: CASSLGQQNIQYF.

This chain uses TRBV4-2 with TRBJ1-4, with no clear D. In germline, CDR1 is LGHNA, CDR2 YNFKEQ. The CDR3 runs to 12 residues. Trimming left V 2 bases short and J 2 bases short, with 0 bases between. The CDR3 is CASSQTNEKLFF. CDR3 DNA sequence: TGTGCCAGCAGCCAAACTAATGAAAAACTGTTTTTT.

This clone was counted a single time. This chain links TRBV9 with TRBJ2-2; a possible D gene is TRBD2 (6 bases). Germline V lookup: CDR1 SGDLS, CDR2 YYNGEE. V lost 2 bases and J 0 bases, leaving 8 bases between the germline ends. The CDR3 sequence is 15 residues long. This chain's CDR3 is CASSVGGTNTGELFF. CDR3 sequence (DNA): TGTGCCAGCAGCGTCGGGGGAACGAACACCGGGGAGCTGTTTTTT.

This sequence joins TRBV4-2 and TRBJ2-1; 9 nucleotides align to TRBD2. V trimming: 0 bases; J trimming: 6 bases; junction bases outside the gene matches: 15. The CDR3 covers 19 residues. The germline CDR1 and CDR2 sequences are LGHNA and YNFKEQ. The CDR3 protein is CASSQETRPSGAPGNEQFF. Written as DNA, the CDR3 is TGTGCCAGCAGCCAAGAAACACGGCCTAGCGGGGCCCCCGGCAATGAGCAGTTCTTC.

This chain joins TRBV12-5 and TRBJ2-5; D unclear. The germline V and J ends were trimmed by 6 bases and 5 bases, with 7 bases remaining between them. This CDR3 region has 11 residues. Looked up from germline, CDR1 is LGHNT and CDR2 is FRNRAP. CDR3 sequence reads: CASGLGETQYF. Written as DNA, the CDR3 is TGTGCTAGTGGCCTCGGGGAGACCCAGTACTTC.

This chain connects TRBV3-1 (or the pseudogene TRBV3-2) to TRBJ2-7; D unresolved. The CDR3 totals 12 residues. The V and J ends lost 1 base and 5 bases respectively, with 6 bases between them. Per the germline V gene, CDR1 is LGHDT and CDR2 is YNNKEL (reference sequence). This chain's CDR3 is CASSQVRNEQYF. CDR3 coding DNA: TGTGCCAGCAGCCAAGTAAGGAACGAGCAGTACTTC.

This rearrangement joins TRBV29-1 to TRBJ2-7; D possibly corresponds to TRBD1 (6 bases). Germline-derived CDR1 and CDR2 are SQVTM and ANQGSEA. The CDR3 contains 12 residues. The germline V and J ends were trimmed by 7 bases and 6 bases, with 16 bases remaining between them. CDR3 nucleotides: TGCAGCGCGTTTAACAGGGAAGGCGAGCAGTACTTC. This sequence encodes CSAFNREGEQYF.

The rearrangement links TRBV6-5 to TRBJ1-1; D gene unclear. Trimming left V 0 bases short and J 0 bases short, with 8 bases between. The CDR3 has 15 residues. Germline V gene lookup returns CDR1 MNHEY and CDR2 SVGAGI. CDR3 protein: CASSYSWTLNTEAFF. For the CDR3, the DNA is TGTGCCAGCAGTTACTCCTGGACCCTGAACACTGAAGCTTTCTTT.

The V and J genes are TRBV19 and TRBJ1-1, with D possibly being TRBD1 (5 bases). Looked up from germline, CDR1 is LNHDA and CDR2 is SQIVND (reference sequence). This CDR3 spans 15 amino acids. V was trimmed by 5 bases and J by 5 bases, leaving 18 bases between them. The CDR3 loop is CASSSPGTTRTEAFF. As DNA, the CDR3 is TGTGCCAGTAGTTCCCCCGGGACGACGAGGACTGAAGCTTTCTTT.

The chain uses TRBV5-4 and TRBJ1-3; D is unclear. The germline V gene has CDR1 SGHNT and CDR2 YYREEE (reference sequence). V shed 5 bases and J shed 0 bases, with 12 bases lying between them. The CDR3 runs 15 residues. The CDR3 loop reads CASRYNSDSGNTIYF. DNA for the CDR3: TGTGCCAGCAGGTATAACAGTGACTCTGGAAACACCATATATTTT.

The chain employs TRBV11-3 and TRBJ2-4; TRBD2 is a possible D gene (6 bases). The CDR3 is made up of 12 amino acids. Germline loops: CDR1 SGHNT, CDR2 YENEEA. V shed 5 bases and J shed 8 bases, with 10 bases lying between them. Here the CDR3 reads CASSPSGDIQYF. CDR3 nucleotides: TGTGCCAGCAGCCCTTCGGGGGACATTCAGTACTTC.

This chain uses TRBV6-1 with TRBJ1-1; D is uncertain. V lost 1 base and J 0 bases, leaving 9 bases between the germline ends. CDR1 is MNHNS and CDR2 is SASEGT in the germline V gene. CDR3 size: 15 residues. This CDR3 is CASSEGKILNTEAFF. The CDR3 DNA follows: TGTGCCAGCAGTGAAGGAAAGATACTGAACACTGAAGCTTTCTTT.

This chain joins TRBV12-2 and TRBJ2-2; the table names TRBD1, a call not compared with the DNA. TRBV12-2 is a known pseudogene. The CDR3 extends over 15 amino acids. The CDR3 coding sequence is TGTGCAAGTCGACCCCAAACAGGGGGCCCCGGGGAGCTGTTTTTT. Protein product: CASRPQTGGPGELFF.

The chain has TRBV9 and TRBJ2-7; TRBD2 matches at 14 bases. The CDR3 spans 15 residues. Looked up from germline, CDR1 is SGDLS and CDR2 is YYNGEE. The V segment lost 4 bases and the J segment 9 bases; nucleotides outside the gene matches: 9. For the CDR3, the DNA is TGTGCCAGCAGCCCAGCGACTAGCGGGGGGGCGCGGCAGTACTTC. Translated, it gives CASSPATSGGARQYF.

The rearrangement links TRBV4-1 to TRBJ2-7; 10 bases are shared with TRBD2. V gave up 2 bases and J gave up 4 bases; unmatched junction bases: 5. The CDR3 extends over 15 amino acids. Germline V lookup: CDR1 MGHRA, CDR2 YSYEKL. Here the CDR3 reads CASSQLAGAFYEQYF. The CDR3 bases are TGCGCCAGCAGCCAACTAGCGGGGGCTTTTTACGAGCAGTACTTC.

The gene calls are TRBV29-1 and TRBJ2-3; TRBD1 matches 9 bases. The V gene's germline CDR1 is SQVTM and CDR2 ANQGSEA. Germline trimming cut 3 bases from V and 0 bases from J; bases unmatched to any gene: 1. The CDR3 runs to 14 residues. This chain's CDR3 is CSVDGQGSTDTQYF. CDR3 DNA sequence: TGCAGCGTTGATGGACAGGGGAGCACAGATACGCAGTATTTT.

This sequence joins TRBV6-6 and TRBJ1-1; 8 positions match TRBD1. Unmatched junction bases numbered 15, after V lost 5 bases and J lost 4 bases. Germline loops: CDR1 MNHNY, CDR2 SVGAGI (reference sequence). The CDR3 is 17 residues long. CDR3 coding DNA: TGTGCCAGCAGTCCCCGACAGGGGAAGGCCTCGGGCACTGAAGCTTTCTTT. Translated, it gives CASSPRQGKASGTEAFF.

The chain is built from TRBV7-3 and TRBJ1-1; 10 positions agree with TRBD1. The trim removed 5 bases at V and 7 bases at J, leaving 7 bases unmatched. Per the germline V gene, CDR1 is SGHTA and CDR2 is FQGTGA. The CDR3 loop spans 14 amino acids. For the CDR3, the DNA is TGTGCCAGCAGCGCGACAGGGGGCACGAGTGAAGCTTTCTTT. It codes for CASSATGGTSEAFF.

The V call is TRBV30, the J call TRBJ1-2; no firm D call. The length of the CDR3 is 14 residues. Trimming removed 0 bases from V and 10 bases from J, with 18 bases in between. The germline CDR1 and CDR2 sequences are GTSNPN and SVGIG (reference sequence). CDR3 nucleotide sequence: TGTGCCTGGAGTGTACAACAAGGGAACGCCCCCTACACCTTC. This translates into CAWSVQQGNAPYTF.

The V call is TRBV10-3, the J call TRBJ2-1, with TRBD2 as a possible D gene (7 bases). The germline CDR1 and CDR2 sequences are ENHRY and SYGVKD. This CDR3 is 14 amino acids long. With 3 bases removed from V and 8 bases from J, the gap between germline ends came to 14 bases. CDR3 residues: CAISEYRGADEQFF. CDR3 DNA sequence: TGTGCCATCAGTGAATATCGGGGGGCCGATGAGCAGTTCTTC.

V and J are TRBV7-2 and TRBJ2-2, with 10 bases fitting TRBD2. Trimming at V came to 5 bases and at J to 0 bases, leaving 3 bases not matched to a gene. The CDR3 extends over 16 amino acids. CDR1 and CDR2 from the germline V gene are SGHTA and FQGNSA. Here the CDR3 reads CASSISGGANTGELFF. Written as DNA, the CDR3 is TGTGCCAGCAGCATCAGCGGGGGGGCGAACACCGGGGAGCTGTTTTTT. The variable domain in full, with the rest retrieved from reference TRBV7-2 and TRBJ2-2, is GAGVSQSPSNKVTEKGKDVELRCDPISGHTALYWYRQSLGQGLEFLIYFQGNSAPDKSGLPSDRFSAERTGGSVSTLTIQRTQQEDSAVYLCASSISGGANTGELFFGEGSRLTVL.

This rearrangement joins TRBV6-6 to TRBJ1-6; TRBD1 is a possible D gene (5 bases). In germline, CDR1 is MNHNY, CDR2 SVGAGI (reference sequence). The CDR3 is 15 amino acids. V was cut by 4 bases and J by 11 bases, with 18 bases left in between. In DNA form, the CDR3 reads TGTGCCAGCAGTTCCCCGGGAGCTTCGGGGCCACCCCTCCACTTT. The encoded protein is CASSSPGASGPPLHF.